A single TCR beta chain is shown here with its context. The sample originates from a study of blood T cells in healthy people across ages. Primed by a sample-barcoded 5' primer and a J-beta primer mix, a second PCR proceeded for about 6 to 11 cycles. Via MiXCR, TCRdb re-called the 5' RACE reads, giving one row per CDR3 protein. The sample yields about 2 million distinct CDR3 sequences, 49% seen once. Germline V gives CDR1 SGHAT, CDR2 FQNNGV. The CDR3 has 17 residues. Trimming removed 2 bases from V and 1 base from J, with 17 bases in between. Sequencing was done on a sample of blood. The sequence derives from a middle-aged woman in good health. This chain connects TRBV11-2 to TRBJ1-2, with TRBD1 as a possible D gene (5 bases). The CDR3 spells CASSLWGPGPNNYGYTF. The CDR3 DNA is TGTGCCAGCAGCTTATGGGGTCCGGGACCGAATAACTATGGCTACACCTTC. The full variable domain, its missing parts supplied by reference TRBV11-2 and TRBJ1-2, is EAGVAQSPRYKIIEKRQSVAFWCNPISGHATLYWYQQILGQGPKLLIQFQNNGVVDDSQLPKDRFSAERLKGVDSTLKIQPAKLEDSAVYLCASSLWGPGPNNYGYTFGSGTRLTVV.